The rows below give T cell receptor beta chains drawn from one sample of a study of blood T cell repertoires in COVID-19. Clones were sequenced by immunoSEQ multiplex PCR, and TCRdb holds only the in-frame ones, with some missing. The sample lists a few hundred thousand clones, roughly 81% occurring once. Input material: PBMCs or T cells enriched from blood (not recorded which). The receptor set was obtained from a woman between 45 and 65 years old who had been exposed to COVID-19. Each CDR3 is given with its conserved first and last residue. The D gene is left open where the match is weak. Expanded clones get a size class; other rows say once, few or many, or leave the size out.

d_call,clone_size,j_call,v_call,cdr3_nt,cdr3_aa
TRBD1,-,TRBJ1-2,TRBV11-2,TGTGCCAGCAGCTTAGTAGGCAGGGGGAATGGCTACACCTTC,CASSLVGRGNGYTF
TRBD1,-,TRBJ1-6,TRBV18,TGTGCCAGCTCACCCATAAGACAGGGAGACAATTCACCCCTCCACTTT,CASSPIRQGDNSPLHF
TRBD1,-,TRBJ1-3,TRBV7-2,TGTGCCAGCAGCTTAAGGACAGGGATCGGAAACACCATATATTTT,CASSLRTGIGNTIYF
-,-,TRBJ2-7,TRBV7-8,TGTGCCCTGGGGCTAGCGTCCTACGAGCAGTACTTC,CALGLASYEQYF
TRBD2,-,TRBJ2-1,TRBV6-1,TGTGCCAGCAGTGCGGGACGGCCAGGAGCGGGGGGACATGAGCAGTTCTTC,CASSAGRPGAGGHEQFF
-,once,TRBJ2-7,TRBV6-5,TGTGCCAGCATCCTACGGGGGAACGAGCAGTACTTC,CASILRGNEQYF
-,-,TRBJ1-2,TRBV6-1,TGTGCCAGCAGTGACAGGTCACGGACAAGGGCCACCTTC,CASSDRSRTRATF
-,-,TRBJ2-7,TRBV5-1,TGCGCCAGCAGCCCTTGGCGGGACCGCTACGAGCAGTACTTC,CASSPWRDRYEQYF
TRBD1,-,TRBJ1-6,TRBV9,TGTGCCAGCAGCGAGGGGGACAGAAATTCACCCCTCCACTTT,CASSEGDRNSPLHF
-,few,TRBJ1-1,TRBV12-5,TGTGCTAGTGGTTTGGTGTTGGGGAGGAACACTGAAGCTTTCTTT,CASGLVLGRNTEAFF
-,few,TRBJ1-4,TRBV7-2,TGTGCCAGCAGCTCTTCGACAGCGTCCACTGAAAAACTGTTTTTT,CASSSSTASTEKLFF
-,-,TRBJ1-1,TRBV7-8,TGTGCCAGCAGCTTAAAGGGAGGGAGGGCTGAAGCTTTCTTT,CASSLKGGRAEAFF
TRBD1,-,TRBJ1-2,TRBV7-2,TGTGCCAGCAGCTCCTCCCCAGGGGGCAACTATGGCTACACCTTC,CASSSSPGGNYGYTF
TRBD1,-,TRBJ1-2,TRBV27,TGTGCCAGCAGTGCGTGGGACAGGCTTACTTACACCTTC,CASSAWDRLTYTF
-,few,TRBJ1-2,TRBV6-2/TRBV6-3,TGTGCCAGCAGTTACTTCCTCGGGGGGATTAACTATGGCTACACCTTC,CASSYFLGGINYGYTF
-,-,TRBJ2-3,TRBV11-1,TGTGCCAGCAGCTCGACTAGTGAGAGCACAGATACGCAGTATTTT,CASSSTSESTDTQYF
-,-,TRBJ1-1,TRBV4-3,TGCGCCAGCAGCCGAGTAGGGGGTGACGCTTTCTTT,CASSRVGGDAFF
TRBD1,once,TRBJ1-1,TRBV6-5,TGTGCCAGCAGTTACGGACAGGCGAACACTGAAGCTTTCTTT,CASSYGQANTEAFF
-,-,TRBJ1-3,TRBV29-1,TGCAGCGTTGAAGATCAAGAAAAGCGGGACGGCCTATATTTT,CSVEDQEKRDGLYF
-,-,TRBJ2-3,TRBV6-2/TRBV6-3,TGTGCCAGCAGCCCCCGACTGGGGGGAGATACGCAGTATTTT,CASSPRLGGDTQYF
TRBD1,-,TRBJ1-4,TRBV27,TGTGCCAGCAGTGAGGACAGGCTCAATGGAGAAAAACTGTTTTTT,CASSEDRLNGEKLFF
-,once,TRBJ1-1,TRBV11-2,TGTGCCAGCAGCTTTACGTCTGGGGCCCCTGAAGCTTTCTTT,CASSFTSGAPEAFF
TRBD1,-,TRBJ1-2,TRBV20-1,TGCAGTGCCGGGACAGGGTACGGCTACACCTTC,CSAGTGYGYTF
TRBD1,-,TRBJ2-7,TRBV27,TGTGCCAGCAGTTTGACAGGGGGGAGGAAAGAGCAGTACTTC,CASSLTGGRKEQYF
-,-,TRBJ2-2,TRBV27,TGTGCCAGCAGTTTATCCAGGGGCAGCGCCGGGGAGCTGTTTTTT,CASSLSRGSAGELFF
-,-,TRBJ2-7,TRBV5-6,TGTGCCAGCAGCTATGCATGGGCCTTCTACGAGCAGTACTTC,CASSYAWAFYEQYF